Shown below are 10 T cell receptor beta chains from a single sample sequenced in a study of T-cell memory formation after mild COVID-19. TCRdb itself ran the 5' RACE reads through MiXCR, one entry per CDR3 protein. The table records almost 550,000 distinct CDR3 sequences, roughly 22% of them present only once. The sequencing sample was made of PBMCs or a T cell subset sorted from them (not recorded which). The receptor source for this set is an adult woman who had mild COVID-19 (a few samples of this study predate the infection). Cell type and time point are not known.

There are a few counts of this clonotype. The CDR3 bases are TGCATATCGACAGGGGAAGGCGGCTACACCTTC. Protein sequence: CISTGEGGYTF. The chain couples TRBV20-1 to TRBJ1-2, with 8 nucleotides matching TRBD1. Germline CDR1 DFQATT, CDR2 SNEGSKA (reference sequence). CDR3 length: 11 residues.

In its sample, this clonotype was seen a few times. V and J are TRBV29-1 and TRBJ2-3, with a weak D call TRBD1 (6 bases). Germline CDR1 SQVTM, CDR2 ANQGSEA. The CDR3 consists of 15 residues. The ends were cut back, 6 bases at V and 0 bases at J, with 16 bases in the middle. CDR3: CSVGETGLSTDTQYF. The CDR3 DNA reads TGCAGCGTGGGAGAGACAGGCCTTAGCACAGATACGCAGTATTTT.

The V call is TRBV5-1, the J call TRBJ2-5; 12 bases are a match to TRBD2. The CDR3 runs 16 residues. J lost 4 bases, V lost 1 base, and 5 bases had no gene match. Germline V gene lookup returns CDR1 SGHRS and CDR2 YFSETQ. The CDR3 sequence: CASSLNLGLAGETQYF. The CDR3 bases are TGCGCCAGCAGCTTGAACTTGGGACTAGCGGGAGAGACCCAGTACTTC.

This clonotype was observed a few times. The genes are TRBV20-1 and TRBJ2-7, with 8 positions matching TRBD1. The CDR3 extends over 15 amino acids. CDR1 is DFQATT, CDR2 SNEGSKA, per germline (reference sequence). Germline trimming cut 3 bases from V and 3 bases from J; bases unmatched to any gene: 10. For the CDR3, the DNA is TGCAGTGCTAGCCCTGGACAGGGCCTCGGCTACGAGCAGTACTTC. Its protein is CSASPGQGLGYEQYF.

Only a few counts were recorded for this clonotype. This chain links TRBV11-2 with TRBJ2-1; no clear D gene. The germline gives CDR1 SGHAT, CDR2 FQNNGV. CDR3 length equals 13 residues. Trimming took 7 bases from V and 4 from J, leaving 11 bases between them. DNA for the CDR3: TGTGCCAGCACCCCTCAGGTGTACAATGAGCAGTTCTTC. Amino acids: CASTPQVYNEQFF.

Ten or more counts support this clonotype. The CDR3 bases are TGCGCCAGCAGCTTCGGGCCCGGAAACACTGAAGCTTTCTTT. Translating it yields CASSFGPGNTEAFF. The V and J genes are TRBV5-1 and TRBJ1-1, with D hard to call. The ends were cut back, 2 bases at V and 2 bases at J, with 10 bases in the middle. The V gene's germline CDR1 is SGHRS and CDR2 YFSETQ. The CDR3 totals 14 residues.

This chain links TRBV12-3 or TRBV12-4 with TRBJ2-3, with D possibly being TRBD1 (5 bases). Trimming left V 6 bases short and J 5 bases short, with 12 bases between. There are 13 residues in the CDR3. This chain's CDR3 is CASSTGVGDTQYF. The CDR3 DNA reads TGTGCCAGCAGCACAGGTGTCGGAGATACGCAGTATTTT.

The V call is TRBV29-1, the J call TRBJ2-3; 7 bases line up with TRBD2. The V gene's germline CDR1 is SQVTM and CDR2 ANQGSEA. J lost 1 base, V lost 5 bases, and 6 bases had no gene match. The CDR3 length is 14 residues. In nucleotides, the CDR3 is TGCAGCGTTAAAGTGGCGGGGGGCACAGATACGCAGTATTTT. As protein: CSVKVAGGTDTQYF.

The chain joins TRBV24-1 to TRBJ2-3; perhaps TRBD1 as D (5 bases). The germline V gene encodes CDR1 KGHDR and CDR2 SFDVKD. The V end lost 7 bases, the J end lost 0 bases, and 16 bases lay between the germline ends. This CDR3 comprises 16 residues. CDR3 nucleotides: TGTGCCACCAGCGAACTCTTGGACACAAGCACAGATACGCAGTATTTT. Amino acid sequence: CATSELLDTSTDTQYF.

The sample holds a few counts of this clonotype. The rearrangement links TRBV5-1 to TRBJ2-5; no firm D call. V lost 4 bases and J lost 2, with 12 bases in between. The length of the CDR3 is 14 residues. Looked up from germline, CDR1 is SGHRS and CDR2 is YFSETQ. CDR3 coding DNA: TGCGCCAGCAGCCCGCAGAACCCTCAAGAGACCCAGTACTTC. It is translated as CASSPQNPQETQYF.